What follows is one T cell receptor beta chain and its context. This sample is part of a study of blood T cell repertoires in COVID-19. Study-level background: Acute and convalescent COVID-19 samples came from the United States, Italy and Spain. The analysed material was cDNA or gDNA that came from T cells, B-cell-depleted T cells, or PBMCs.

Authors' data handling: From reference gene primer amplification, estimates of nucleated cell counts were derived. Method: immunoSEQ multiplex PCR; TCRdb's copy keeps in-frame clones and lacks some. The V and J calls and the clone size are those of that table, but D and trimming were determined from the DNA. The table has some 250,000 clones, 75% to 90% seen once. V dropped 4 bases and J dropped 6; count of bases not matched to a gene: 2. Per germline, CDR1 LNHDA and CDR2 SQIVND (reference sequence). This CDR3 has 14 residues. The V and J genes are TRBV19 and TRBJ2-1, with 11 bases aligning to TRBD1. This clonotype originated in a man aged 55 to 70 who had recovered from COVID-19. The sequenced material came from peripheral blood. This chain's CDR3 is CASSTGTGGNEQFF. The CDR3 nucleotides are TGTGCCAGTAGTACCGGGACAGGGGGCAATGAGCAGTTCTTC.